The sequence of this T cell receptor (beta chain) was determined in a study of T cell responses to AZD1222 COVID-19 vaccine. Study-wide points: Nearly half of unique spike-specific TCRs reportedly avoided B.1.351 and B.1.1.7 mutated regions.

Measured with immunoSEQ multiplex PCR; TCRdb has only the in-frame clones, and not every one. Altogether 65,000 to 80,000 clones are present, about 92% being singletons, with the ten largest covering approximately 4.5%. CDR3 length equals 13 residues. V was trimmed by 10 bases and J by 4 bases, leaving 16 bases between them. Germline values: CDR1 LNHDA, CDR2 SQIVND (reference sequence). Concerning this clone: Its specificity is unknown.

The TCR sequence derives from an adult in good health. The specimen was peripheral blood, collected on day 0 of AZD1222 vaccination. The rearrangement links TRBV19 to TRBJ1-1, with a possible D match to TRBD1 (6 bases). As DNA, the CDR3 is TGTGCCACCACGGACAGAGAAGGCACTGAAGCTTTCTTT. As protein: CATTDREGTEAFF. The variable domain in full, with the rest retrieved from reference TRBV19 and TRBJ1-1, is DGGITQSPKYLFRKEGQNVTLSCEQNLNHDAMYWYRQDPGQGLRLIYYSQIVNDFQKGDIAEGYSVSREKKESFPLTVTSAQKNPTAFYLCATTDREGTEAFFGQGTRLTVV.